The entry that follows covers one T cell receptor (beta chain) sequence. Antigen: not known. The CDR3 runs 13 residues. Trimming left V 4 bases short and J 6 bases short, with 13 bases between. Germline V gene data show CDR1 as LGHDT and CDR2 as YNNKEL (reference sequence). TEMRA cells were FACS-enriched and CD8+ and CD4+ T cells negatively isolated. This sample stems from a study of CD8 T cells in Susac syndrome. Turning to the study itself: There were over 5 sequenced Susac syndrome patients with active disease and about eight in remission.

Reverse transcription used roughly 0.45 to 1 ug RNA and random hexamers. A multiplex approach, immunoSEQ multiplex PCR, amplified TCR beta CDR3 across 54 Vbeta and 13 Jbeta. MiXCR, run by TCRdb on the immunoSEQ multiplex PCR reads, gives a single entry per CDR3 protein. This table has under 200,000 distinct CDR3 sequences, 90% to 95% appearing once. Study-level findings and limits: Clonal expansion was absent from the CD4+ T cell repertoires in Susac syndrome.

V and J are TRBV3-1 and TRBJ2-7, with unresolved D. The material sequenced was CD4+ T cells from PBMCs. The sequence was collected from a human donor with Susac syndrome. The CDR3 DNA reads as TGTGCCAGCAGCCTCTTGGGATCTGGCGAGCAGTACTTC. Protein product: CASSLLGSGEQYF.